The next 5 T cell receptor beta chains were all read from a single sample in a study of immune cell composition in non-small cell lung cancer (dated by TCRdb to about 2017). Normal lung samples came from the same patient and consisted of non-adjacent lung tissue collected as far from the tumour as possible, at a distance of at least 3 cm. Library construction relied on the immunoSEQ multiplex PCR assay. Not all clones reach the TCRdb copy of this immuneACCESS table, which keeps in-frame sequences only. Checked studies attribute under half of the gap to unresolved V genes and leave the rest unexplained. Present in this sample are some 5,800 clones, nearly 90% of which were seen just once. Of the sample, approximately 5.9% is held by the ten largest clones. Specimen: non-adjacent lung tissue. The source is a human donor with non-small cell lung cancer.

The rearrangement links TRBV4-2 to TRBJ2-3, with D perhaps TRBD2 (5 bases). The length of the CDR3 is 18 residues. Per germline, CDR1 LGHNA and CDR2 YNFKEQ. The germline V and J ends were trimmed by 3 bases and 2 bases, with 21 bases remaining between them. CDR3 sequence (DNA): TGTGCCAGCAGCCAGGGCGCGGCCCCTAGCCGATACACAGATACGCAGTATTTT. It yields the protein CASSQGAAPSRYTDTQYF.

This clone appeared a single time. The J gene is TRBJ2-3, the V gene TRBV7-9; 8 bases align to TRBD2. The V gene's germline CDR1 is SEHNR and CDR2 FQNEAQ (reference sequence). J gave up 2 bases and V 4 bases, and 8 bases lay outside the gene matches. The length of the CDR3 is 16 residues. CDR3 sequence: CASSSIAGLATDTQYF. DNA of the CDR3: TGTGCCAGCAGCTCAATAGCGGGGTTGGCCACAGATACGCAGTATTTT.

The CDR3 nucleotides are TGTGCCAGCAGTTCTCTGACTAGCGGGAGAGGGAATGAGCAGTTCTTC. This sequence encodes CASSSLTSGRGNEQFF. The rearrangement joins TRBV6-5 to TRBJ2-1, with TRBD2 identical over 12 bases. The CDR3 totals 16 residues. The germline V gene has CDR1 MNHEY and CDR2 SVGAGI. The ends lost 4 bases at V and 7 bases at J; junction bases unmatched: 8.

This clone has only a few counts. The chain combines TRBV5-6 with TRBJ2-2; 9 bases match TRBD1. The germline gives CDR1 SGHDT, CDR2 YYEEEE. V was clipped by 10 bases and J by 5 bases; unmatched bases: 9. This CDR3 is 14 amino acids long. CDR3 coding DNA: TGTGCCTCTTCCGGGACAGGGTGGACCGGGGAGCTGTTTTTT. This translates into CASSGTGWTGELFF.

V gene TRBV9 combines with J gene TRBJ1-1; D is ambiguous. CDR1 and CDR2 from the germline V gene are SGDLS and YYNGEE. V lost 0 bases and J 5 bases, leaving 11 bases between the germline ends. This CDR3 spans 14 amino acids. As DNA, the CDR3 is TGTGCCAGCAGCGTAGCGGAACTAACTACTGAAGCTTTCTTT. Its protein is CASSVAELTTEAFF.